What follows are 13 T cell receptor beta chains derived from one specimen sequenced in a study of breast tumors, draining lymph nodes, adjacent tissues. TCRdb used MiXCR to reprocess the multiplex PCR reads, holding one entry per CDR3 protein. The sample includes over 200,000 distinct CDR3 sequences, approximately 31% seen only once; the top ten take about 1.4%. The lymph nodes were axillary draining lymph nodes from breast cancer patients. The sample taken for sequencing was axillary lymph node tissue. These TCRs come from a female donor with breast cancer. Some clones in this sample may be carry-over from other donors' samples.

The chain carries TRBV4-1 and TRBJ2-4, with TRBD2 matching 14 bases. The CDR3 contains 19 residues. J was trimmed by 1 base and V by 0 bases; bases with no gene match: 5. Germline V CDR1 and CDR2: MGHRA, YSYEKL. The DNA of the CDR3 is TGCGCCAGCAGCCAAGAGACTAGCGGGAGGGCCTGGGCCAAAAACATTCAGTACTTC. This encodes CASSQETSGRAWAKNIQYF.

There are many counts of this clonotype. The rearrangement joins TRBV28 to TRBJ1-5; D gene unclear. There are 14 residues in the CDR3. CDR1 is MDHEN, CDR2 SYDVKM, per germline. Trimming stripped 3 bases from V and 6 bases from J, with 12 bases between. The CDR3 coding sequence is TGTGCCAGCAGTTTGGGAGGCAGGTCTCAGCCCCAGCATTTT. Its translation is CASSLGGRSQPQHF. Together with reference TRBV28 and TRBJ1-5, the CDR3 gives the full variable domain: DVKVTQSSRYLVKRTGEKVFLECVQDMDHENMFWYRQDPGLGLRLIYFSYDVKMKEKGDIPEGYSVSREKKERFSLILESASTNQTSMYLCASSLGGRSQPQHFGDGTRLSIL.

The table lists this clonotype with many counts. V is TRBV4-1 and J is TRBJ1-6, with D possibly matching TRBD1 (5 bases). Germline V gene data show CDR1 as MGHRA and CDR2 as YSYEKL. The CDR3 extends over 16 amino acids. With 1 base removed from V and 5 bases from J, the gap between germline ends came to 12 bases. CDR3 coding DNA: TGCGCCAGCAGCCAAGGGGGCTGGGCAGATAATTCACCCCTCCACTTT. Its translation is CASSQGGWADNSPLHF.

This clonotype was picked up many times. This chain connects TRBV9 to TRBJ2-2, with D possibly TRBD2 on 5 matching bases. Germline V gene lookup returns CDR1 SGDLS and CDR2 YYNGEE. V lost 2 bases and J lost 0, with 14 bases in between. The CDR3 is made up of 17 amino acids. CDR3 region: CASSVLLWTSNTGELFF. The CDR3 DNA reads as TGTGCCAGCAGCGTCCTTCTTTGGACTTCGAACACCGGGGAGCTGTTTTTT. Drawing the rest from reference TRBV9 and TRBJ2-2, the complete variable domain is DSGVTQTPKHLITATGQRVTLRCSPRSGDLSVYWYQQSLDQGLQFLIQYYNGEERAKGNILERFSAQQFPDLHSELNLSSLELGDSALYFCASSVLLWTSNTGELFFGEGSRLTVL.

The gene calls are TRBV6-5 and TRBJ1-1; possibly TRBD1 for D (5 bases). The CDR3 totals 13 residues. V was cut by 0 bases and J by 10 bases, with 12 bases left in between. Germline CDR1 is MNHEY and CDR2 is SVGAGI. The DNA for the CDR3 is TGTGCCAGCAGTTACTCGAATAGGGGCGGAGCTTTCTTT. It yields the protein CASSYSNRGGAFF.

This clonotype was observed at least ten times. V is TRBV2 and J is TRBJ2-7; weak D call: TRBD2 (6 bases). V was trimmed by 1 base and J by 3 bases, leaving 10 bases between them. CDR1 is SNHLY and CDR2 is FYNNEI in the germline V gene. The CDR3 has 14 residues. The CDR3 nucleotides read TGTGCCAGCAGTGAAGGGACTATTTTCTACGAGCAGTACTTC. Encoded protein: CASSEGTIFYEQYF.

A note on this clonotype: This may come from a read error, since a much larger clone is one base off. This sequence joins TRBV20-1 and TRBJ2-1; TRBD2 matches at 13 bases. The germline V gene encodes CDR1 DFQATT and CDR2 SNEGSKA (reference sequence). The trim removed 3 bases at V and 7 bases at J, leaving 6 bases unmatched. This CDR3 region has 15 residues. In nucleotides, the CDR3 is TGCAGTGCTAGGGGAGGGACTAGCGGGACAAATGAGCAGTTCTTC. Translating it yields CSARGGTSGTNEQFF.

Regarding this clonotype: The junction differs from germline at one of its ends, possibly a read error. This sequence joins TRBV5-1 and TRBJ1-1; no definite D call. Germline loops: CDR1 SGHRS, CDR2 YFSETQ. This CDR3 is built from 13 residues. The chain's CDR3 is CASSSYMNTDAFF. In DNA, the CDR3 is TGCGCCAGCAGCTCCTACATGAACACTGACGCTTTCTTT.

This clonotype was detected many times. The J gene is TRBJ2-7, the V gene TRBV4-3; 7 bases are shared with TRBD2. Trimming took 7 bases from V and 6 from J; bases not matched to a gene: 12. There are 14 residues in the CDR3. Germline V CDR1 and CDR2: LGHNA, YSLEER. CDR3 DNA sequence: TGCGCCAGCAATTACCGGGTGGGCGGGAGCGAGCAGTACTTC. Its protein product is CASNYRVGGSEQYF.

This clonotype has ten or more counts. The V gene is TRBV4-2, the J gene TRBJ2-3; D not resolved. Trimming stripped 0 bases from V and 5 bases from J, with 12 bases between. CDR3 length equals 15 residues. Germline V CDR1 and CDR2: LGHNA, YNFKEQ. The CDR3 sequence is CASSQESRRGDTQYF. CDR3 nucleotide sequence: TGTGCCAGCAGCCAAGAGTCCAGGCGCGGAGATACGCAGTATTTT.

About this clonotype itself: One end of the junction is discordant with germline, which a read error may explain. DNA for the CDR3: TGTGCCGGCAGTAGGCGGACTAGGGACGAGTTCGGGCAGTACTTC. This gives the protein CAGSRRTRDEFGQYF. V and J are TRBV2 and TRBJ2-7, with 7 bases identical to TRBD2. This CDR3 region has 15 residues. The germline V gene has CDR1 SNHLY and CDR2 FYNNEI.

On this clonotype: The germline gene is not matched at one end of the junction; a read error may be the cause. The chain links TRBV9 to TRBJ1-6; perhaps TRBD1 as D (5 bases). The CDR3 consists of 17 residues. Per germline, CDR1 SGDLS and CDR2 YYNGEE. The CDR3 loop reads CASSVGQGSSCNSPLHF. Written as DNA, the CDR3 is TGTGCCAGCAGCGTAGGGCAGGGTAGCTCCTGTAATTCACCCCTCCACTTT.

The chain carries TRBV11-2 and TRBJ1-4; D call uncertain. CDR1 is SGHAT, CDR2 FQNNGV, per germline. Between the trimmed V and J ends, which lost 2 bases and 4 bases, there was a span of 8 bases. The CDR3 is 14 residues long. The DNA for the CDR3 is TGTGCCAGCAGCTTAAGGGCGGGTAATGAAAAACTGTTTTTT. Translation: CASSLRAGNEKLFF. The full variable domain, completed using reference TRBV11-2 and TRBJ1-4, is EAGVAQSPRYKIIEKRQSVAFWCNPISGHATLYWYQQILGQGPKLLIQFQNNGVVDDSQLPKDRFSAERLKGVDSTLKIQPAKLEDSAVYLCASSLRAGNEKLFFGSGTQLSVL.